The clone carrying this T cell receptor (beta chain) was recorded only once. What it recognizes is unknown. The protocol was immunoSEQ multiplex PCR, while the TCRdb copy is restricted to in-frame clones and leaves out a portion. The sample carries 90,000 to 130,000 clones, about 94% recorded once. V dropped 2 bases and J dropped 2; count of bases not matched to a gene: 5. Germline values: CDR1 SEHNR, CDR2 FQNEAQ (reference sequence). The CDR3 covers 16 residues. The entry originates in a study of T cell responses to AZD1222 COVID-19 vaccine. Study-wide findings and caveats: Of the AZD1222 recipients, only five to seven were seropositive at baseline. Spike-specific TCR repertoires showed rising breadth and depth after two AZD1222 doses.

The receptor was isolated from an adult who received the AZD1222 COVID-19 vaccine. This chain joins TRBV7-9 and TRBJ2-3, with 9 bases fitting TRBD2. Sample: peripheral blood, taken 28 days after the second AZD1222 dose. The CDR3 DNA is TGTGCCAGCAGCTTAACGAGCGGGAGGCCCACAGATACGCAGTATTTT. This sequence encodes CASSLTSGRPTDTQYF.